One sample yielded the 3 T cell receptor beta chains listed below, sequenced in a study of cytomegalovirus exposure and HLA in healthy donors. Primers: 60 Vbeta forward and 13 Jbeta reverse. Data came from immunoSEQ multiplex PCR; TCRdb stores just in-frame clones and leaves some out. The sample includes about 210,000 clones. Sequences were obtained from PBMCs. The receptors stem from a woman aged 25 to 39 in good health and CMV-seropositive.

The rearrangement uses TRBV4-2 and TRBJ2-5, with 9 nucleotides matching TRBD2. The J call is uncertain, as TRBJ2-7 better fits the DNA end. This CDR3 spans 17 amino acids. Per germline, CDR1 LGHNA and CDR2 YNFKEQ. CDR3 region: CASSRGAGSGRTYEQYF. CDR3 sequence (DNA): TGTGCCAGCAGCCGAGGAGCCGGCAGCGGGAGGACCTACGAGCAGTACTTC.

V and J are TRBV6-5 and TRBJ1-1; 8 bases line up with TRBD1. Germline CDR1 and CDR2: MNHEY and SVGAGI. This CDR3 region has 13 residues. V shed 10 bases and J 0 bases; nucleotides not matched to a gene: 4. CDR3 residues: CATRDRLNTEAFF. In nucleotides, the CDR3 is TGTGCCACCCGGGACAGGCTGAACACTGAAGCTTTCTTT.

The CDR3 loop reads CASRTTSGGAYEQFF. DNA for the CDR3: TGTGCCAGCAGGACGACTAGCGGGGGGGCCTATGAGCAGTTCTTC. The chain is built from TRBV6-1 and TRBJ2-1; 14 bases are a match to TRBD2. Germline CDR1 and CDR2: MNHNS and SASEGT. The CDR3 spans 15 residues. J gave up 8 bases and V 6 bases, and 6 bases lay outside the gene matches.